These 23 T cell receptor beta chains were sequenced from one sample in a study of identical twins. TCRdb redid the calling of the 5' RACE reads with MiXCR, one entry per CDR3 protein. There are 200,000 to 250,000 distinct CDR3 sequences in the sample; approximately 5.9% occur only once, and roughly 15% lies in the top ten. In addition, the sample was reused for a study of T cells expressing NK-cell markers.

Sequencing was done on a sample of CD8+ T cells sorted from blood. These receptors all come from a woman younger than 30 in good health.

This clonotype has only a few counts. The CDR3 region has the DNA TGTGCCAGCAGCTGGAGCGGGCTAGCGGGGGGCCCAGAGGGAGAGACCCAGTACTTC. Its translation is CASSWSGLAGGPEGETQYF. The chain joins TRBV5-6 to TRBJ2-5; 11 positions match TRBD2. After removal of 3 bases from V and 4 bases from J, the junction contained 17 bases not matched to a gene. CDR1 and CDR2 (germline): SGHDT, YYEEEE. CDR3 length equals 19 residues. The variable domain in full, completed from reference TRBV5-6 and TRBJ2-5, reads DAGVTQSPTHLIKTRGQQVTLRCSPKSGHDTVSWYQQALGQGPQFIFQYYEEEERQRGNFPDRFSGHQFPNYSSELNVNALLLGDSALYLCASSWSGLAGGPEGETQYFGPGTRLLVL.

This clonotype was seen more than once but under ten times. The CDR3 nucleotides are TGTGCCAGCAGCACAGGGACAGGGTTCGAGCAGTACTTC. This translates into CASSTGTGFEQYF. The chain couples TRBV5-6 to TRBJ2-7; 9 nucleotides agree with TRBD1. Germline CDR1 is SGHDT and CDR2 is YYEEEE. V gave up 4 bases and J gave up 6 bases; unmatched junction bases: 5. The CDR3 consists of 13 residues.

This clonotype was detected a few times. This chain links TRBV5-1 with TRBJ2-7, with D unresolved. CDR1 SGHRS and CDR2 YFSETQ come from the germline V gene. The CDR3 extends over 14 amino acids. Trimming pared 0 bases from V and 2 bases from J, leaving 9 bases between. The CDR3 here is CASSLGGYTYEQYF. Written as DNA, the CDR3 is TGCGCCAGCAGCTTGGGAGGTTATACCTACGAGCAGTACTTC.

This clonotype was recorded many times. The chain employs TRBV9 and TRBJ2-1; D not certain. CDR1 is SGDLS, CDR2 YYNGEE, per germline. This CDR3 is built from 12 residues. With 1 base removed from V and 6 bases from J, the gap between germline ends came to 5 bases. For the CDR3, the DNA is TGTGCCAGCAGCGTATACCCCAATGAGCAGTTCTTC. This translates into CASSVYPNEQFF.

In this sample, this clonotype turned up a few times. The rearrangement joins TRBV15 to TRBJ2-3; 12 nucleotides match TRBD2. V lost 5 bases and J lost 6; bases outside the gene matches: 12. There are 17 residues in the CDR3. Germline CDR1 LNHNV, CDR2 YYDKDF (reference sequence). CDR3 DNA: TGTGCCACCAGCCCGCCCCGCCTAGCGGGAGGGCCCGATACGCAGTATTTT. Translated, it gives CATSPPRLAGGPDTQYF. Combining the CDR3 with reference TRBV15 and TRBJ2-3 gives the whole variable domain DAMVIQNPRYQVTQFGKPVTLSCSQTLNHNVMYWYQQKSSQAPKLLFHYYDKDFNNEADTPDNFQSRRPNTSFCFLDIRSPGLGDTAMYLCATSPPRLAGGPDTQYFGPGTRLTVL.

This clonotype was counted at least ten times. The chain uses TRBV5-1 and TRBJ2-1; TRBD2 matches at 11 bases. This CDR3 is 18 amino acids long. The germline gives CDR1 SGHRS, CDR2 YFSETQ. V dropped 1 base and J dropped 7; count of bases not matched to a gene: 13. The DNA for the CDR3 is TGCGCCAGCAGCTTGAGGTCCGGGACTAGCGGTTTTAAAAATGAGCAGTTCTTC. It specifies CASSLRSGTSGFKNEQFF.

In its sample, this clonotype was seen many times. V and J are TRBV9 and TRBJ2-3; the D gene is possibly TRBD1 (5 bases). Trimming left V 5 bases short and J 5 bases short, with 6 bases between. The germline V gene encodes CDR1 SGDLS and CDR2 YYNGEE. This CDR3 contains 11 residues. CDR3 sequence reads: CASSRGDTQYF. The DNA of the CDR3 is TGTGCCAGCAGTAGGGGAGATACGCAGTATTTT.

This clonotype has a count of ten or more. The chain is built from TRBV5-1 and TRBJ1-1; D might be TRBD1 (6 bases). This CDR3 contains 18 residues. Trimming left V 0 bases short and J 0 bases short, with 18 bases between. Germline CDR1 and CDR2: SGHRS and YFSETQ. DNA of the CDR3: TGCGCCAGCAGCTTGGCCGTAGGGGGTGGAGGAATGAACACTGAAGCTTTCTTT. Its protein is CASSLAVGGGGMNTEAFF.

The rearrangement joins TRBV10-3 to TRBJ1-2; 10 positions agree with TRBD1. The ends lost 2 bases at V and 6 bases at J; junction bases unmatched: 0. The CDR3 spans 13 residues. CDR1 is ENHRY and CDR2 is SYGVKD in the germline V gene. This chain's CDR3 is CAISEGTGDGYTF. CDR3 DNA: TGTGCCATCAGTGAGGGGACAGGGGATGGCTACACCTTC.

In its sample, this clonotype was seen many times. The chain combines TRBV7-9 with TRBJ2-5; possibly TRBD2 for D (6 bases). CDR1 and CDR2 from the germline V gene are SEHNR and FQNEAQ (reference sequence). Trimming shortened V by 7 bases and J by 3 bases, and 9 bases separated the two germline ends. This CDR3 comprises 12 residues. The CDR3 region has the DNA TGTGCCAGCACCGGGGGTGAAGAGACCCAGTACTTC. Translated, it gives CASTGGEETQYF.

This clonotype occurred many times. DNA of the CDR3: TGTGCCAGCAGCTTAGCCAGGGGTTTCAACGAGCAGTACTTC. Translating it yields CASSLARGFNEQYF. V usage is TRBV7-9 and J usage is TRBJ2-7; D is perhaps TRBD1 (6 bases). Trimming removed 0 bases at V and 5 bases at J, with 11 bases between. There are 14 residues in the CDR3. Germline CDR1 reads SEHNR; CDR2 reads FQNEAQ (reference sequence).

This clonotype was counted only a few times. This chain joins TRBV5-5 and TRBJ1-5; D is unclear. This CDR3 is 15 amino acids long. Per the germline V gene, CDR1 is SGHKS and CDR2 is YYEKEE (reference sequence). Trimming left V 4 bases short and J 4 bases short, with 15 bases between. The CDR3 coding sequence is TGTGCCAGCAGCCCGCATCTTGGGGAAAATCAGCCCCAGCATTTT. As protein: CASSPHLGENQPQHF.

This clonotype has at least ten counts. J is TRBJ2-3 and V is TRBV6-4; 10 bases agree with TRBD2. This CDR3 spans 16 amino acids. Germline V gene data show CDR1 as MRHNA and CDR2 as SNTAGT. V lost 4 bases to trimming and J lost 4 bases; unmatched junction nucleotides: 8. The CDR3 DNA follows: TGTGCCAGCAGTGGGTCTAGCGGGAGTTATCCAGATACGCAGTATTTT. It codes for CASSGSSGSYPDTQYF.

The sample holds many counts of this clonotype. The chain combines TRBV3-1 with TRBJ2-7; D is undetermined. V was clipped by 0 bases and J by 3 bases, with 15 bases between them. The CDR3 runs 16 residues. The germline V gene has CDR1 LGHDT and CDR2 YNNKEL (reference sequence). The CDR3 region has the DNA TGTGCCAGCAGCCAAGAAGACTCAGCTTTGGTCTACGAGCAGTACTTC. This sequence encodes CASSQEDSALVYEQYF.

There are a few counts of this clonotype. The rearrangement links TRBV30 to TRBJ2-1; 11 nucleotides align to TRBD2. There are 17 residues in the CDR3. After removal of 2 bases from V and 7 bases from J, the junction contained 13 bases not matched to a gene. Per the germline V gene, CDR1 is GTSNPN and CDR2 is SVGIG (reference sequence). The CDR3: CAWSPQAGTSGKNEQFF. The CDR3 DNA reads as TGTGCCTGGAGTCCCCAAGCCGGGACTAGCGGTAAAAATGAGCAGTTCTTC.

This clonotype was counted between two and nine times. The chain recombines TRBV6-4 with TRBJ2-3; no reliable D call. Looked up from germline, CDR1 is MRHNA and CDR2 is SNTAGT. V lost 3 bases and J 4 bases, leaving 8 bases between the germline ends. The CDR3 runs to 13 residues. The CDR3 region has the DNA TGTGCCAGCAGTGAATCTCTTTCAGATACGCAGTATTTT. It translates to CASSESLSDTQYF.

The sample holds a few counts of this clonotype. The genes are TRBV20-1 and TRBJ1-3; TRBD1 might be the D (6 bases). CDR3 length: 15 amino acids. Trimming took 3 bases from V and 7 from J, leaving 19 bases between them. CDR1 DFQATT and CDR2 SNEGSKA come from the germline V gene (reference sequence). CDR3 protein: CSASIGGIGWNTIYF. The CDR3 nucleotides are TGCAGTGCTAGTATCGGGGGCATCGGTTGGAACACCATATATTTT.

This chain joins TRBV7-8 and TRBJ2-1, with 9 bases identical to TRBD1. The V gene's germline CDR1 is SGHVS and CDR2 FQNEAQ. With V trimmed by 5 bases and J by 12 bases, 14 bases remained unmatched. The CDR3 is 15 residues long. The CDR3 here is CASSLSQGTGRRQFF. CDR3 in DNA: TGTGCCAGCAGCCTCTCCCAAGGGACAGGGAGGAGGCAGTTCTTC.

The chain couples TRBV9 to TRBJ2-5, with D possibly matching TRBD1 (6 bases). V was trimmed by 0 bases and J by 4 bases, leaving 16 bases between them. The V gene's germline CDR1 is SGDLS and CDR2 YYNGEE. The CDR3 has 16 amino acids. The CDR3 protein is CASSVGGQGNGETQYF. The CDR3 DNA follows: TGTGCCAGCAGCGTAGGGGGTCAGGGGAATGGAGAGACCCAGTACTTC.

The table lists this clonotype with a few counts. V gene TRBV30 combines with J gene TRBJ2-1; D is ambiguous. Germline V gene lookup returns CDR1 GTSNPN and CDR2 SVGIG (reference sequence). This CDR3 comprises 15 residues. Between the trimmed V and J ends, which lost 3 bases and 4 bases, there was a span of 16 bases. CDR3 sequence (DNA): TGTGCCTGGAGGGGGATCCTGAGTTCTTACAATGAGCAGTTCTTC. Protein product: CAWRGILSSYNEQFF.

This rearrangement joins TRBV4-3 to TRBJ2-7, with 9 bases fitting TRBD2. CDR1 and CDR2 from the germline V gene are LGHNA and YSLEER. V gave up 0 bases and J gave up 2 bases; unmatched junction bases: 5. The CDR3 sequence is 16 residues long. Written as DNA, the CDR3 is TGCGCCAGCAGCCAAGAAGGGGGCGGGGGGGCCTACGAGCAGTACTTC. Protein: CASSQEGGGGAYEQYF.

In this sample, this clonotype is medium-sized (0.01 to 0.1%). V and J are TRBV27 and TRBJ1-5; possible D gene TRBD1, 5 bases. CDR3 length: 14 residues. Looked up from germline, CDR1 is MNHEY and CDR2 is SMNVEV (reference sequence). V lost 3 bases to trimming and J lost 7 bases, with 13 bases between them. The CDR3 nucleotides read TGTGCCAGCAGTTTCGGGGGGTCGGGGCAGCCCCAGCATTTT. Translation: CASSFGGSGQPQHF.

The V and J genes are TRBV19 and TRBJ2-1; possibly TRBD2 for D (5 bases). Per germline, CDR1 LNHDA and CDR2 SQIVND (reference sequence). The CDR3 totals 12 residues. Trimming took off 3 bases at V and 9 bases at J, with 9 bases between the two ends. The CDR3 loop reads CASSIGGSEQFF. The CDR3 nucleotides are TGTGCCAGTAGTATTGGTGGGAGTGAGCAGTTCTTC.